This T cell receptor (beta chain) derives from a study of blood T cell repertoires in COVID-19. Study information: COVID-19 samples from acute and convalescent phases originated in the United States, Italy and Spain. The analysed material was cDNA or gDNA that came from T cells, B-cell-depleted T cells, or PBMCs.

This clone was observed a handful of times. The CDR3 sequence is 12 residues long. The ends were cut back, 0 bases at V and 9 bases at J, with 6 bases in the middle. Looked up from germline, CDR1 is SGHTA and CDR2 is FQGNSA. In the original processing: Using reference gene primer amplification, nucleated cell counts were estimated. TCRdb's table, derived via immunoSEQ multiplex PCR, lists solely in-frame clones and lacks some. V, J and clone size reflect that table, while D and trimming were determined from the DNA. The top ten hold about 2.8% of the sample, which has more than 150,000 clones, around 80% seen once.

The TCR originated in a woman older than 75 with active or convalescent COVID-19. This chain connects TRBV7-2 to TRBJ1-5, with D unresolved. The source material was peripheral blood. The CDR3 sequence: CASSLAERPQHF. CDR3 in DNA: TGTGCCAGCAGCTTAGCCGAGCGGCCCCAGCATTTT.